Presented here are 24 T cell receptor beta chains from one specimen sequenced in a study of PD-L1 blockade in urothelial cancer (dated by TCRdb to 2015 to 2018). Receptor amplification or capture employed the immunoSEQ multiplex PCR assay. TCRdb took over this immuneACCESS table, retaining in-frame rearrangements with V and J assigned. Such tables are incomplete; in checked studies, under half of the missing clones stem from an unresolved V gene, and the remainder is unexplained. The sample table shows 70,000 or so clones, and 85% to 90% are seen once. Of the sample, 3.4% falls within the top ten clones. The sample was PBMCs, taken around atezolizumab (anti-PD-L1) treatment. All receptors come from a man aged 55 to 69 with urothelial cancer.

The chain links TRBV28 to TRBJ2-3, with 10 bases matching TRBD1. This CDR3 is built from 16 residues. Trimming took 5 bases from V and 4 from J; bases not matched to a gene: 9. CDR1 MDHEN and CDR2 SYDVKM come from the germline V gene. The CDR3 spells CASSPRDRGFADTQYF. The DNA for the CDR3 is TGTGCCAGCAGTCCTCGGGACAGGGGTTTCGCAGATACGCAGTATTTT. Filled out from reference TRBV28 and TRBJ2-3, the complete variable domain reads DVKVTQSSRYLVKRTGEKVFLECVQDMDHENMFWYRQDPGLGLRLIYFSYDVKMKEKGDIPEGYSVSREKKERFSLILESASTNQTSMYLCASSPRDRGFADTQYFGPGTRLTVL.

The sample holds one count of this clone. The chain links TRBV9 to TRBJ1-1, with D maybe TRBD1 (6 bases). Trimming left V 6 bases short and J 5 bases short, with 14 bases between. The CDR3 contains 13 residues. Germline CDR1 and CDR2: SGDLS and YYNGEE. CDR3 region: CASTRTQGTEAFF. For the CDR3, the DNA is TGTGCCAGCACCAGGACTCAGGGGACTGAAGCTTTCTTT.

In its sample, this clone was seen once. The V gene is TRBV19, the J gene TRBJ2-1; TRBD2 matches 9 bases. This CDR3 comprises 15 residues. Germline loops: CDR1 LNHDA, CDR2 SQIVND (reference sequence). The V gene end was trimmed by 3 bases and the J gene end by 7 bases; junction bases not matched to a gene: 7. The CDR3 coding sequence is TGTGCCAGTAGTATGACAGCGGGGGGTTTAAATGAGCAGTTCTTC. It encodes CASSMTAGGLNEQFF.

The gene calls are TRBV28 and TRBJ2-1; 7 bases are shared with TRBD2. V gave up 8 bases and J gave up 7 bases; unmatched junction bases: 11. The CDR3 loop spans 14 amino acids. Germline CDR1 reads MDHEN; CDR2 reads SYDVKM. This CDR3 reads CASGAGNVQNEQFF. CDR3 DNA: TGTGCCAGCGGAGCGGGAAATGTGCAGAATGAGCAGTTCTTC. Filled out from reference TRBV28 and TRBJ2-1, the complete variable domain reads DVKVTQSSRYLVKRTGEKVFLECVQDMDHENMFWYRQDPGLGLRLIYFSYDVKMKEKGDIPEGYSVSREKKERFSLILESASTNQTSMYLCASGAGNVQNEQFFGPGTRLTVL.

J is TRBJ1-4 and V is TRBV4-1; the match to TRBD1 covers 7 bases. The V gene end was trimmed by 2 bases and the J gene end by 0 bases; junction bases not matched to a gene: 9. CDR1 and CDR2 (germline): MGHRA, YSYEKL. The CDR3 covers 18 residues. This chain's CDR3 is CASSQRTGILTTNEKLFF. The CDR3 nucleotides read TGCGCCAGCAGCCAAAGGACAGGCATACTTACAACTAATGAAAAACTGTTTTTT.

The CDR3 DNA follows: TGTGCCAGCGGGACAGGGGGGTCCAATGAGCAGTTCTTC. It codes for CASGTGGSNEQFF. The chain is built from TRBV2 and TRBJ2-1; 11 bases line up with TRBD1. In germline, CDR1 is SNHLY, CDR2 FYNNEI. The CDR3 consists of 13 residues. Trimming removed 8 bases from V and 6 bases from J; junction bases left unmatched: 3.

V is TRBV11-3 and J is TRBJ2-1, with 9 bases lining up with TRBD2. After removal of 3 bases from V and 2 bases from J, the junction contained 2 bases not matched to a gene. Germline assignment: CDR1 SGHNT and CDR2 YENEEA. The CDR3 runs to 15 residues. Here the CDR3 reads CASSFASGAYNEQFF. CDR3 sequence (DNA): TGTGCCAGCAGCTTTGCTAGCGGGGCCTACAATGAGCAGTTCTTC.

The chain recombines TRBV30 with TRBJ1-1; D may be TRBD1 (5 bases). This CDR3 contains 13 residues. Per germline, CDR1 GTSNPN and CDR2 SVGIG (reference sequence). Trimming shortened V by 2 bases and J by 7 bases, and 14 bases separated the two germline ends. The chain's CDR3 is CAWSPHSGDEAFF. The DNA of the CDR3 is TGTGCCTGGAGTCCTCACTCGGGGGATGAAGCTTTCTTT.

The rearrangement uses TRBV5-1 and TRBJ2-3; unclear D gene. Per germline, CDR1 SGHRS and CDR2 YFSETQ. The CDR3 is 17 residues long. Trimming took 2 bases from V and 0 from J, leaving 16 bases between them. Here the CDR3 reads CASSFDQRPSSTDTQYF. CDR3 DNA sequence: TGCGCCAGCAGCTTTGATCAGCGCCCTTCTAGCACAGATACGCAGTATTTT.

This chain connects TRBV4-1 to TRBJ2-5; 13 bases are shared with TRBD2. V trimming: 4 bases; J trimming: 5 bases; junction bases outside the gene matches: 19. The CDR3 sequence is 20 residues long. In germline, CDR1 is MGHRA, CDR2 YSYEKL. CDR3: CASSPTVGGQGLAGRETQYF. The DNA for the CDR3 is TGCGCCAGCAGCCCCACTGTAGGAGGACAGGGACTAGCGGGGCGTGAGACCCAGTACTTC.

The chain joins TRBV6-5 to TRBJ1-2; 9 nucleotides align to TRBD1. The junction had 7 bases not matched to a gene; V was cut back by 2 bases and J by 3 bases. CDR3 length equals 16 residues. Germline CDR1 is MNHEY and CDR2 is SVGAGI. In DNA form, the CDR3 reads TGTGCCAGCAGTTACAAGGGACAGGGCAACCACTATGGCTACACCTTC. It codes for CASSYKGQGNHYGYTF.

A single count supports this clone. The V call is TRBV19, the J call TRBJ2-7; 7 positions match TRBD1. The germline V gene encodes CDR1 LNHDA and CDR2 SQIVND (reference sequence). This CDR3 is 15 amino acids long. Losses at the gene ends were 7 bases for V and 5 bases for J; bases not matched to a gene: 14. Here the CDR3 DNA reads TGTGCCAGTACCAAAGGGGGCGGATCTACTGACGAGCAGTACTTC. Its protein is CASTKGGGSTDEQYF. The full variable domain, in which reference TRBV19 and TRBJ2-7 provide the parts outside the CDR3, is DGGITQSPKYLFRKEGQNVTLSCEQNLNHDAMYWYRQDPGQGLRLIYYSQIVNDFQKGDIAEGYSVSREKKESFPLTVTSAQKNPTAFYLCASTKGGGSTDEQYFGPGTRLTVT.

The chain carries TRBV6-5 and TRBJ1-2; D not certain. Per the germline V gene, CDR1 is MNHEY and CDR2 is SVGAGI. The CDR3 totals 16 residues. Trimming removed 0 bases at V and 4 bases at J, with 15 bases between. The DNA of the CDR3 is TGTGCCAGCAGTTACTCGGATGCTGGGCAGACCTATGGCTACACCTTC. This translates into CASSYSDAGQTYGYTF.

V and J are TRBV6-5 and TRBJ1-2, with a tentative D call TRBD1 (6 bases). The CDR3 spans 16 residues. Trimming shortened V by 4 bases and J by 5 bases, and 20 bases separated the two germline ends. The germline CDR1 and CDR2 sequences are MNHEY and SVGAGI. The CDR3 DNA is TGTGCCAGCAGTTCCAACCCCAGGGGCTCGAGGTATGGCTACACCTTC. This codes for CASSSNPRGSRYGYTF.

J is TRBJ2-2 and V is TRBV7-2, with D unresolved. This CDR3 comprises 18 residues. V gave up 2 bases and J gave up 0 bases, with 16 bases separating them. Germline V CDR1 and CDR2: SGHTA, FQGNSA. CDR3 region: CASSLTVLAYTNTGELFF. The CDR3 DNA is TGTGCCAGCAGCTTAACCGTATTAGCCTATACGAACACCGGGGAGCTGTTTTTT.

The chain has TRBV4-2 and TRBJ1-6; TRBD1 aligns across 8 bases. The CDR3 has 16 residues. J gave up 10 bases and V 0 bases, and 8 bases lay outside the gene matches. The germline V gene has CDR1 LGHNA and CDR2 YNFKEQ. The DNA of the CDR3 is TGTGCCAGCAGCCAAGAGTTAGGGACAGGATTCTCACCCCTCCACTTT. The encoded protein is CASSQELGTGFSPLHF.

The chain employs TRBV6-4 and TRBJ1-5, with D uncertain. The V end was cut by 3 bases, the J end by 4 bases, with 7 bases between. Germline CDR1 MRHNA, CDR2 SNTAGT. The CDR3 length is 13 residues. The CDR3 here is CASSEEVNQPQHF. CDR3 DNA: TGTGCCAGCAGTGAAGAGGTAAATCAGCCCCAGCATTTT.

In this sample, this clone turned up once. V is TRBV11-2 and J is TRBJ2-7, with D unresolved. The germline V gene encodes CDR1 SGHAT and CDR2 FQNNGV. V lost 3 bases and J lost 3, with 6 bases in between. The CDR3 loop spans 12 amino acids. The CDR3 sequence is CASSLPGYEQYF. The CDR3 DNA reads TGTGCCAGCAGCTTGCCAGGCTACGAGCAGTACTTC.

V and J are TRBV6-1 and TRBJ2-7, with D perhaps TRBD1 (6 bases). There are 12 residues in the CDR3. Germline CDR1 reads MNHNS; CDR2 reads SASEGT. Trimming stripped 6 bases from V and 2 bases from J, with 8 bases between. The CDR3 region is CASRGTTYEQYF. CDR3 bases: TGTGCCAGCAGGGGGACAACCTACGAGCAGTACTTC.

This rearrangement joins TRBV28 to TRBJ2-7, with 9 bases aligning to TRBD1. The CDR3 is 14 amino acids. Germline lookup yields CDR1 MDHEN and CDR2 SYDVKM. Trimming took 2 bases from V and 4 from J; bases not matched to a gene: 3. The CDR3 protein is CASSLGTGLYEQYF. CDR3 in DNA: TGTGCCAGCAGTTTAGGGACAGGGCTGTACGAGCAGTACTTC.

This chain connects TRBV9 to TRBJ2-5; no firm D call. CDR1 is SGDLS and CDR2 is YYNGEE in the germline V gene. The CDR3 spans 13 residues. With 0 bases removed from V and 1 base from J, the gap between germline ends came to 4 bases. As DNA, the CDR3 is TGTGCCAGCAGCGTAGACACCCAAGAGACCCAGTACTTC. Its protein product is CASSVDTQETQYF. The variable domain in full, completed from reference TRBV9 and TRBJ2-5, reads DSGVTQTPKHLITATGQRVTLRCSPRSGDLSVYWYQQSLDQGLQFLIQYYNGEERAKGNILERFSAQQFPDLHSELNLSSLELGDSALYFCASSVDTQETQYFGPGTRLLVL.

The rearrangement links TRBV7-3 to TRBJ2-2, with TRBD1 matching 7 bases. Germline V lookup: CDR1 SGHTA, CDR2 FQGTGA. This CDR3 has 17 residues. The junction had 7 bases not matched to a gene; V was cut back by 3 bases and J by 0 bases. CDR3 residues: CASSFTRDSANTGELFF. The CDR3 nucleotides are TGTGCCAGCAGCTTTACCCGGGACAGCGCGAACACCGGGGAGCTGTTTTTT.

The chain links TRBV29-1 to TRBJ1-1; D not certain. The CDR3 has 13 residues. Trimming shortened V by 0 bases and J by 5 bases, and 10 bases separated the two germline ends. CDR1 and CDR2 (germline): SQVTM, ANQGSEA. The CDR3 sequence is CSVEDTTGTEAFF. DNA for the CDR3: TGCAGCGTTGAAGACACCACCGGGACTGAAGCTTTCTTT.

In its sample, this clone ranks as medium-sized. The V and J genes are TRBV12-5 and TRBJ1-5, with a tentative D call TRBD1 (5 bases). Germline assignment: CDR1 LGHNT and CDR2 FRNRAP. This CDR3 has 21 residues. V was pared by 0 bases and J by 1 base, with 25 bases between. CDR3 nucleotides: TGTGCTAGTGGTTTGGTATATTTAGTAGAACAGGAAGGTTTGAGCAATCAGCCCCAGCATTTT. This sequence encodes CASGLVYLVEQEGLSNQPQHF.